This is a list of T cell receptor beta chains from one sample in a study of regulatory T cells in long-lasting Graves disease. One entry per CDR3 protein, called by TCRdb with MiXCR from the multiplex PCR reads. The data contain 450,000 to 700,000 distinct CDR3 sequences, approximately 13% of them singletons. These data also featured in a second study, about T cells in Graves' hyperthyroidism and ophthalmopathy.

Sequences were derived from peripheral blood mononuclear cells (PBMCs), sampled at new diagnosis, from a patient treated with antithyroid drugs. Source of these receptors: a young man with Graves disease. CDR3s include the opening cysteine and the closing phenylalanine or tryptophan. A D gene is named only where the DNA matches it firmly. The size of a clone is reported for some rows only, either as once, few or many, or as a class for expanded clones.

>NA|NA|TRBV12-3/TRBV12-4|TRBJ2-5
TGTGCCAGCAGCCTCGCCCCAGGGCCCGAAGAGACCCAGTACTTC
CASSLAPGPEETQYF
>TRBD2|NA|TRBV10-3|TRBJ2-1
TGTGCCATCAGTGGAGGGACTAGCGGGAGGGCCTCCTACAATGAGCAGTTCTTC
CAISGGTSGRASYNEQFF
>NA|NA|TRBV6-2/TRBV6-3|TRBJ2-5
TGTGCCAGCAGTTACTCGGGCGACCTGCTTCCAGAGACCCAGTACTTC
CASSYSGDLLPETQYF
>TRBD2|many|TRBV2|TRBJ2-7
TGTGCCACGAAGGGACTAGCCTACGAGCAGTACTTC
CATKGLAYEQYF
>NA|many|TRBV27|TRBJ2-5
TGTGCCAGCAGTTTAGAACCCGAAGCCTACCAAGAGACCCAGTACTTC
CASSLEPEAYQETQYF
>NA|many|TRBV2|TRBJ2-5
TGTGCCAGCACCACACTAGGGGGAGAGACCCAGTACTTC
CASTTLGGETQYF
>NA|many|TRBV14|TRBJ2-7
TGTGCCAGCAGCCAAGATGTCACTACCCGAGGCGAGCAGTACTTC
CASSQDVTTRGEQYF
>TRBD2|NA|TRBV3-1|TRBJ2-7
TGTGCCAGCAGCCACGGGAGGGGGGTGTCCTCCTACGAGCAGTACTTC
CASSHGRGVSSYEQYF
>NA|many|TRBV3-1|TRBJ1-1
TGTGCCAGCAGCCTAACAACCGGACCGACTAACACTGAAGCTTTCTTT
CASSLTTGPTNTEAFF
>NA|many|TRBV4-1|TRBJ2-2
TGCGCCAGCAGCCTGAAGGTGGGCCAAGACACCGGGGAGCTGTTTTTT
CASSLKVGQDTGELFF
>TRBD1|many|TRBV10-2|TRBJ1-4
TGTGCCAGCAGTCGACAGGGTTGGGGTGAAAAACTGTTTTTT
CASSRQGWGEKLFF
>TRBD2|many|TRBV3-1|TRBJ2-1
TGTGCCAGCAGCCAAGCAGGCGGGAGCTACAATGAGCAGTTCTTC
CASSQAGGSYNEQFF
>NA|many|TRBV12-3/TRBV12-4|TRBJ2-5
TGTGCCAGCAGTTTAGTTCCAAAAGAGACCCAGTACTTC
CASSLVPKETQYF
>NA|many|TRBV9|TRBJ2-7
TGTGCCAGCAGCCCAGTAGGAGGGACAAACTACGAGCAGTACTTC
CASSPVGGTNYEQYF
>TRBD2|few|TRBV27|TRBJ2-4
TGTGCCAGCACCGGAGGGGGACTAGCGGGCACAAAAAACATTCAGTACTTC
CASTGGGLAGTKNIQYF
>TRBD2|few|TRBV19|TRBJ2-7
TGTGCCAGTAGTAACCTAGCGGGGAGCTACGAGCAGTACTTC
CASSNLAGSYEQYF
>NA|few|TRBV29-1|TRBJ1-2
TGCAGCGTGCACTTCCAGGGAACTATCGGCTACACCTTC
CSVHFQGTIGYTF
>NA|few|TRBV24-1|TRBJ1-2
TGTGCCACCAGTGATGCGGACGGGGGGTCTGGCTACACCTTC
CATSDADGGSGYTF
>NA|many|TRBV2|TRBJ1-2
TGTGCCAGCAGTGAGGCCCTGCCTGGGAGGGGCAATGGCCACACCTTC
CASSEALPGRGNGHTF
>NA|many|TRBV20-1|TRBJ2-7
TGCAGTGCGGCTTCCGGGACAACTGTCTACGAGCAGTACTTC
CSAASGTTVYEQYF
>TRBD1|few|TRBV6-4|TRBJ2-1
TGTGCCAGCAGTGTCACAGGGGCTGGTGAGCAGTTCTTC
CASSVTGAGEQFF
>NA|many|TRBV2|TRBJ2-7
TGTGCCAGCAGTTCTGCCTCAGGGTTAACCTACGAGCAGTACTTC
CASSSASGLTYEQYF
>NA|few|TRBV20-1|TRBJ2-1
TGCAGTGCTCGAACCGGGACCACCGACGATGAGCAGTTCTTC
CSARTGTTDDEQFF
>NA|NA|TRBV6-1|TRBJ2-5
TGTGCCAGCAGTCCTCGGGGCGGGGTACCACAAGAGACCCAGTACTTC
CASSPRGGVPQETQYF
>TRBD1|many|TRBV20-1|TRBJ1-2
TGCAGTGCTAGCCCTCAACAGGGGGGGAACTATGGCTACACCTTC
CSASPQQGGNYGYTF
>NA|many|TRBV5-1|TRBJ2-5
TGCGCCAGCAGCCGCGGGAGACAGGGGACCGCCAAATATCAAGAGACCCAGTACTTC
CASSRGRQGTAKYQETQYF
>NA|many|TRBV18|TRBJ1-2
TGTGCCAGCTCACCACCGGGGGAGTATGGCTACACCTTC
CASSPPGEYGYTF
>TRBD2|NA|TRBV3-1|TRBJ2-7
TGTGCCAGCAGCCATGATCCTAGCGGAGGCTACGAGCAGTACTTC
CASSHDPSGGYEQYF
>TRBD2|many|TRBV3-1|TRBJ2-1
TGTGCCAGCAGCGAAAGCGGTGGGAGGGCCTTCCAGTTCTTC
CASSESGGRAFQFF
>NA|many|TRBV3-1|TRBJ2-7
TGTGCCAGCAGCCAAGGGACGGTCTCCTACGAGCAGTACTTC
CASSQGTVSYEQYF
>TRBD1|many|TRBV2|TRBJ1-4
TGTGCCAGCAACCCCGGACAGGCAACTAATGAAAAACTGTTTTTT
CASNPGQATNEKLFF
>TRBD2|few|TRBV9|TRBJ2-7
TGTGCCAGCAGCGCCAGCGGGAGGGGAACGTACGAGCAGTACTTC
CASSASGRGTYEQYF
>NA|few|TRBV27|TRBJ2-3
TGTGCCAGCAGTTTGGCCGGGGGACATTACACAGATACGCAGTATTTT
CASSLAGGHYTDTQYF
>TRBD1|few|TRBV6-2/TRBV6-3|TRBJ1-2
TGTGCCAGCAGCTCACCTTCCCAGGGGGCGCGAGGCTACACCTTC
CASSSPSQGARGYTF
>NA|few|TRBV7-9|TRBJ1-2
TGTGCCAGCAGCTTAGGGGATCTCGGGGTATTGGATGGCTACACCTTC
CASSLGDLGVLDGYTF
>TRBD1|NA|TRBV3-1|TRBJ1-4
TGTGCCAGCAGCCACCGGGGACAGGATAATGAAAAACTGTTTTTT
CASSHRGQDNEKLFF
>TRBD1|many|TRBV30|TRBJ2-7
TGTGCCTGGACCCGTGACAGGGTCGAGCAGTACTTC
CAWTRDRVEQYF
>NA|few|TRBV5-1|TRBJ2-7
TGCGCCAGCAGCTTGGCCCGAACATATTCCTACGAGCAGTACTTC
CASSLARTYSYEQYF
>NA|many|TRBV9|TRBJ1-2
TGTGCCAGCAGCGTAGATGGGACCTTATATGGCTACACCTTC
CASSVDGTLYGYTF